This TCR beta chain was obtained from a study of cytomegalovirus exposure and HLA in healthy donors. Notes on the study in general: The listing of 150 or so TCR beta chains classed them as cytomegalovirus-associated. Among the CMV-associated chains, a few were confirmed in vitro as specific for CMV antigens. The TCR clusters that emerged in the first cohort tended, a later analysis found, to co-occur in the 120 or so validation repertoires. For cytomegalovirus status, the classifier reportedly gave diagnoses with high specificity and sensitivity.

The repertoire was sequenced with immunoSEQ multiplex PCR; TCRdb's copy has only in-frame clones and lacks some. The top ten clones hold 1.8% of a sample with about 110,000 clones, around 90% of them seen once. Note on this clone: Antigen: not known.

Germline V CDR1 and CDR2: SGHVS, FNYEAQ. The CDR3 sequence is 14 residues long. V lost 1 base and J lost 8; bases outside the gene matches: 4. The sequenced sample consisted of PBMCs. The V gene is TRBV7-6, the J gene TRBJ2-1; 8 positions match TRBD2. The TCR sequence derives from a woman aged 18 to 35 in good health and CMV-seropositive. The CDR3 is CASSLDPRGDEQFF. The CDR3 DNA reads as TGTGCCAGCAGCTTAGACCCGCGGGGGGATGAGCAGTTCTTC.